Listed below are T cell receptor beta chains from one sample, sequenced in a study of T-cell memory formation after mild COVID-19. TCRdb re-called the 5' RACE reads through MiXCR, storing one row per CDR3 protein. In the table there are hundreds of thousands of distinct CDR3 sequences, over 20% of which are singletons. Input material: PBMCs or a T cell subset sorted from them (not recorded which). All receptors come from an adult woman who had mild COVID-19 (a few samples of this study predate the infection). Cell type and time point are not known. The CDR3 runs from the conserved cysteine through the conserved F or W. Size is stated for part of the rows, as once, few or many counts, or as a class when the clone is expanded.

TRBV3-1,TRBJ2-2,few,CASSQDVGFTGELFF
TRBV10-3,TRBJ2-7,-,CASRFGPEAYEQYF
TRBV7-9,TRBJ2-3,-,CASSQFDTDGTDTQYF
TRBV6-5,TRBJ2-4,-,CASSIGGDRGFNIQYF
TRBV3-1,TRBJ1-5,-,CASSYGQHSNQPQHF
TRBV2,TRBJ2-7,once,CASSEAAGNYEQYF
TRBV24-1,TRBJ2-7,-,CATSLTGDSSVEQYF
TRBV12-3/TRBV12-4,TRBJ2-5,few,CASSYTGSETQYF
TRBV27,TRBJ2-7,-,CASSLGGTAYEQYF
TRBV7-9,TRBJ1-2,few,CASSLGSYADNYGYTF
TRBV7-9,TRBJ1-1,many,CASSPDRGNTEAFF
TRBV2,TRBJ1-1,few,CASEETGGTEAFF
TRBV5-1,TRBJ2-3,-,CASSPLAGGEGGDTQYF
TRBV2,TRBJ2-7,-,CASKILAGVDEQYF
TRBV18,TRBJ2-3,few,CASSPRSGFPDTQYF
TRBV20-1,TRBJ2-2,-,CSARAGQGGAGELFF
TRBV6-5,TRBJ2-2,-,CASSYERVRTGELFF
TRBV7-3,TRBJ2-1,few,CASSHSGGLRSEQFF
TRBV12-3/TRBV12-4,TRBJ1-5,once,CASSRTGQPQHF
TRBV12-3/TRBV12-4,TRBJ2-5,-,CASSFGSGERETQYF
TRBV5-1,TRBJ1-4,many,CASSFRGGGGGEKLFF
TRBV6-4,TRBJ2-2,few,CASSRTGDTGELFF
TRBV7-2,TRBJ2-3,few,CASGRTRDYTDTQYF
TRBV12-3/TRBV12-4,TRBJ1-2,-,CASSDPSRGSYGYTF
TRBV24-1,TRBJ2-3,-,CATSDSRGRTDTQYF
TRBV7-3,TRBJ1-1,many,CASSSLGGGTEAFF
TRBV20-1,TRBJ2-3,few,CSARDWGTSGREGTDTQYF
TRBV6-1,TRBJ2-3,few,CASRGAGERQYF
TRBV11-3,TRBJ2-7,few,CASCYRSSYEQYF
TRBV10-3,TRBJ2-7,few,CAISDGNEQYF
TRBV30,TRBJ2-3,-,CAWRIGYGRSDTQYF
TRBV11-2,TRBJ1-2,few,CASSLARGPYGYTF
TRBV6-5,TRBJ2-3,-,CASSRRLAGRTDTQYF